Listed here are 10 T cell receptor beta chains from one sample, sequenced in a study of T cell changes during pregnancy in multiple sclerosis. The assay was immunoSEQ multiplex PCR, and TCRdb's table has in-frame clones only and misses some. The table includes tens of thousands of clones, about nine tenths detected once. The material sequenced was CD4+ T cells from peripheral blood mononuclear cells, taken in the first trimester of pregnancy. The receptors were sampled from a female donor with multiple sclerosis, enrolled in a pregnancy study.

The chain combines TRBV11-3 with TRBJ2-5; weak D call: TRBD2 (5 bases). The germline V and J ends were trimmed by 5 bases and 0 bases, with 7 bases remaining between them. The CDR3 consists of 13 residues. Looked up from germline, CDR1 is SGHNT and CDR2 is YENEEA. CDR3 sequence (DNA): TGTGCCAGCAGCCCGAGGGACCAAGAGACCCAGTACTTC. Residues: CASSPRDQETQYF.

In nucleotides, the CDR3 is TGTGCCAGTAAGTGGACGGGAGGGCCGGATGAGCAGTACTTC. Amino acids: CASKWTGGPDEQYF. This chain uses TRBV7-2 with TRBJ2-7; TRBD2 matches at 8 bases. J was trimmed by 7 bases and V by 9 bases; bases with no gene match: 14. Germline assignment: CDR1 SGHTA and CDR2 FQGNSA. The CDR3 spans 14 residues.

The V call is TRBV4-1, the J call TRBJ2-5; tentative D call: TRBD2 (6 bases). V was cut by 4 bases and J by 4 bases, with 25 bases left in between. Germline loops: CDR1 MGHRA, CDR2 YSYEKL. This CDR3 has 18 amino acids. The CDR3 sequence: CASSPGRPGLLASETQYF. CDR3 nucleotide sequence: TGCGCCAGCAGCCCCGGTCGACCTGGGTTACTAGCCTCAGAGACCCAGTACTTC.

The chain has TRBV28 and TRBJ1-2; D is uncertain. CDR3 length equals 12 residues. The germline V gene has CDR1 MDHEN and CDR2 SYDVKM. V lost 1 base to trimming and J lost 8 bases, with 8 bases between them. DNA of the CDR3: TGTGCCAGCAGTTTATTAGCCGGCGGCTACACCTTC. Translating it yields CASSLLAGGYTF.

The CDR3 coding sequence is TGTGCCAGCAGCTTAGGGAGGGCTTCAAACAATGAGCAGTTCTTC. It specifies CASSLGRASNNEQFF. The chain carries TRBV7-2 and TRBJ2-1; a possible D gene is TRBD2 (6 bases). The CDR3 is 15 amino acids. V was shortened by 1 base and J by 5 bases, with 12 bases between the two germline ends. The germline V gene has CDR1 SGHTA and CDR2 FQGNSA. Filled out from reference TRBV7-2 and TRBJ2-1, the complete variable domain reads GAGVSQSPSNKVTEKGKDVELRCDPISGHTALYWYRQSLGQGLEFLIYFQGNSAPDKSGLPSDRFSAERTGGSVSTLTIQRTQQEDSAVYLCASSLGRASNNEQFFGPGTRLTVL.

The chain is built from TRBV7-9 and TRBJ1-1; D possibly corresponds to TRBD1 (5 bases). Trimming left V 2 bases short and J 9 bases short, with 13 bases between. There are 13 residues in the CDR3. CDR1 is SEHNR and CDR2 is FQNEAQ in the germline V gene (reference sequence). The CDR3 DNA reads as TGTGCCAGCAGCTTATCGCAGGGTGGTAAAGCTTTCTTT. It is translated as CASSLSQGGKAFF.

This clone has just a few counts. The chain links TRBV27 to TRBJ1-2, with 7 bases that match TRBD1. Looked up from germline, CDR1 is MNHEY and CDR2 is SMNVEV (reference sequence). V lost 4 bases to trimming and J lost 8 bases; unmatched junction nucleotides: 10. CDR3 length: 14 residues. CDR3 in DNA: TGTGCCAGCAGTTCTAGCTACGGGGACAGCGGCTACACCTTC. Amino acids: CASSSSYGDSGYTF.

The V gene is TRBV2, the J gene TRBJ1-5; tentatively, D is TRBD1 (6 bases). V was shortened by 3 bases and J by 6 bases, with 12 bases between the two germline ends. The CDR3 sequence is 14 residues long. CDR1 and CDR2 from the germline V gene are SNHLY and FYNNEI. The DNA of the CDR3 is TGTGCCAGCAGTGATTCCCAGGGGATTCAGCCCCAGCATTTT. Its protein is CASSDSQGIQPQHF.

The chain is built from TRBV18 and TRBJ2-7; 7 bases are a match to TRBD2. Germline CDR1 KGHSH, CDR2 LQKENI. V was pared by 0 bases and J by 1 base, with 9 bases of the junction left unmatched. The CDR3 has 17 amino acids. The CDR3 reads CASSPPLGGERSYEQYF. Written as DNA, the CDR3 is TGTGCCAGCTCACCACCGTTGGGAGGGGAAAGGTCCTACGAGCAGTACTTC.

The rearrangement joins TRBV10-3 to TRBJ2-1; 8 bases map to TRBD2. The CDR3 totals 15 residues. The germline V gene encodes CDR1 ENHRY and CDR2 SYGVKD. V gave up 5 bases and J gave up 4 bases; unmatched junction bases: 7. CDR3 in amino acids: CAISPSGGGYNEQFF. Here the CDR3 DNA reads TGTGCCATCAGTCCTTCCGGCGGGGGGTACAATGAGCAGTTCTTC.